A selection of T cell receptor beta chains follows, all from one sample in a study of cytomegalovirus exposure and HLA in healthy donors. Data came from immunoSEQ multiplex PCR; TCRdb stores just in-frame clones and leaves some out. The sample includes about 140,000 clones, 60% to 80% of them seen just once. Source material: PBMCs. These receptors originate from a man aged 18 to 29 in good health and CMV-seronegative. Both conserved end residues are part of each CDR3. The D gene is left open where the match is weak. Part of the rows lack a size; the others show once, few, many or a class for expanded clones.

J gene: TRBJ2-1
V gene: TRBV9
clone size: .
D gene: TRBD2
CDR3 protein: CASSGRSSGGAVEQFF
CDR3 DNA: TGTGCCAGCAGCGGCCGATCTAGCGGGGGGGCGGTTGAGCAGTTCTTC

J gene: TRBJ1-1
V gene: TRBV6-5
clone size: .
D gene: .
CDR3 protein: CASSRQTVTEAFF
CDR3 DNA: TGTGCCAGCAGCCGACAGACGGTCACTGAAGCTTTCTTT

J gene: TRBJ2-7
V gene: TRBV5-6
clone size: .
D gene: TRBD2
CDR3 protein: CASGQRWLAGYEQYF
CDR3 DNA: TGTGCCAGCGGCCAACGGTGGCTAGCGGGGTACGAGCAGTACTTC

J gene: TRBJ2-3
V gene: TRBV29-1
clone size: .
D gene: TRBD1
CDR3 protein: CSATGQGSTDTQYF
CDR3 DNA: TGCAGCGCAACCGGACAGGGGAGCACAGATACGCAGTATTTT

J gene: TRBJ1-2
V gene: TRBV7-9
clone size: .
D gene: TRBD1
CDR3 protein: CSSSPPPDRGYYTF
CDR3 DNA: TGTTCCAGCAGCCCTCCCCCTGACAGGGGATACTACACCTTC

J gene: TRBJ2-7
V gene: TRBV7-9
clone size: .
D gene: .
CDR3 protein: CASSLDLAGAYEQYF
CDR3 DNA: TGTGCCAGCAGCTTAGATCTTGCAGGGGCCTACGAGCAGTACTTC

J gene: TRBJ2-7
V gene: TRBV18
clone size: .
D gene: .
CDR3 protein: CASSPMSPGAPYEQYF
CDR3 DNA: TGTGCCAGCTCACCAATGTCCCCAGGGGCCCCCTACGAGCAGTACTTC

J gene: TRBJ2-2
V gene: TRBV7-2
clone size: few
D gene: .
CDR3 protein: CASSLLAGELFF
CDR3 DNA: TGTGCCAGCAGCTTACTAGCCGGGGAGCTGTTTTTT

J gene: TRBJ2-7
V gene: TRBV2
clone size: .
D gene: .
CDR3 protein: CASSEVNEQYF
CDR3 DNA: TGTGCCAGCAGTGAAGTTAACGAGCAGTACTTC

J gene: TRBJ2-6
V gene: TRBV4-2
clone size: .
D gene: TRBD1
CDR3 protein: CASSQQTGTGFGANVLTF
CDR3 DNA: TGTGCCAGCAGCCAGCAAACCGGGACAGGGTTTGGGGCCAACGTCCTGACTTTC

J gene: TRBJ1-1
V gene: TRBV18
clone size: once
D gene: TRBD1
CDR3 protein: CASSSSSGTGNEAFF
CDR3 DNA: TGTGCCAGCTCATCCTCCTCCGGGACAGGGAATGAAGCTTTCTTT

J gene: TRBJ1-1
V gene: TRBV27
clone size: .
D gene: TRBD1
CDR3 protein: CASSHTGGAPEAFF
CDR3 DNA: TGTGCCAGCAGTCATACAGGGGGCGCGCCTGAAGCTTTCTTT

J gene: TRBJ2-7
V gene: TRBV29-1
clone size: .
D gene: .
CDR3 protein: CSVSGQTTDYEQYF
CDR3 DNA: TGCAGCGTTTCTGGACAGACCACCGACTACGAGCAGTACTTC

J gene: TRBJ1-2
V gene: TRBV2
clone size: few
D gene: TRBD1
CDR3 protein: CAPVGHRDRDHGYTF
CDR3 DNA: TGTGCCCCAGTCGGCCATAGGGACAGGGATCATGGCTACACCTTC

J gene: TRBJ2-3
V gene: TRBV4-3
clone size: .
D gene: TRBD2
CDR3 protein: CASSPSGGFTDTQYF
CDR3 DNA: TGCGCCAGCAGCCCTAGCGGGGGGTTCACAGATACGCAGTATTTT

J gene: TRBJ2-3
V gene: TRBV5-1
clone size: .
D gene: .
CDR3 protein: CASRINRLDTQYF
CDR3 DNA: TGCGCCAGCAGAATCAACAGGTTAGATACGCAGTATTTT

J gene: TRBJ1-1
V gene: TRBV7-9
clone size: .
D gene: TRBD1
CDR3 protein: CASSTQGASEAFF
CDR3 DNA: TGTGCCAGCAGCACGCAGGGGGCGTCTGAAGCTTTCTTT

J gene: TRBJ1-2
V gene: TRBV25-1
clone size: .
D gene: TRBD1
CDR3 protein: CASSALTGTGVSAGYTF
CDR3 DNA: TGTGCCAGCAGTGCACTAACCGGGACAGGGGTTTCGGCTGGCTACACCTTC

J gene: TRBJ1-1
V gene: TRBV9
clone size: .
D gene: .
CDR3 protein: CASSVGSLGGTEAFF
CDR3 DNA: TGTGCCAGCAGCGTTGGGAGTCTCGGTGGCACTGAAGCTTTCTTT

J gene: TRBJ2-3
V gene: TRBV6-1
clone size: .
D gene: .
CDR3 protein: CASRRGLTDTQYF
CDR3 DNA: TGTGCCAGCAGACGGGGACTCACAGATACGCAGTATTTT

J gene: TRBJ1-2
V gene: TRBV9
clone size: .
D gene: .
CDR3 protein: CASSVGRGYGYTF
CDR3 DNA: TGTGCCAGCAGCGTTGGGAGGGGCTACGGCTACACCTTC

J gene: TRBJ1-5
V gene: TRBV19
clone size: .
D gene: .
CDR3 protein: CASSAVLFSDQPQHF
CDR3 DNA: TGTGCCAGTAGTGCGGTTTTGTTTAGCGATCAGCCCCAGCATTTT

J gene: TRBJ1-1
V gene: TRBV7-9
clone size: .
D gene: .
CDR3 protein: CASNEGSSGTEAFF
CDR3 DNA: TGTGCCAGCAACGAGGGCAGCTCAGGCACTGAAGCTTTCTTT

J gene: TRBJ2-2
V gene: TRBV19
clone size: .
D gene: TRBD1
CDR3 protein: CASTNGQGSNTGELFF
CDR3 DNA: TGTGCCAGTACGAACGGACAGGGGTCGAACACCGGGGAGCTGTTTTTT

J gene: TRBJ2-1
V gene: TRBV27
clone size: .
D gene: .
CDR3 protein: CASSFVGFEQFF
CDR3 DNA: TGTGCCAGCAGTTTTGTGGGCTTTGAGCAGTTCTTC

J gene: TRBJ1-2
V gene: TRBV4-3
clone size: .
D gene: .
CDR3 protein: CASSREQGTNYGYTF
CDR3 DNA: TGCGCCAGCAGCCGAGAACAGGGCACAAACTATGGCTACACCTTC

J gene: TRBJ2-2
V gene: TRBV2
clone size: .
D gene: .
CDR3 protein: CVSTGGTGELFF
CDR3 DNA: TGTGTATCGACAGGTGGCACCGGGGAGCTGTTTTTT